This entry describes one T cell receptor (beta chain). These data come from a study of CXCR3-negative and CXCR3-positive naive CD8 T cells. The libraries of TRB cDNA were constructed through 5' RACE using UMI labels. TCRdb reprocessed the 5' RACE reads and reports one entry per CDR3 protein, with no DNA. Its table lists tens of thousands of distinct CDR3 sequences. The CDR3 is 14 residues long. The rearrangement links TRBV12-3 or TRBV12-4 to TRBJ1-2; with no DNA, the TCRdb D assignment of TRBD1 cannot be verified. Sequencing input: naive CXCR3- CD8+ T cells from blood. Subset meaning: CD45RO-CCR7+CD27+CD95- naive CD8+ T cells lacking CXCR3 (TNR3-). This receptor was obtained from a human donor in good health. Some clones in this sample may be carry-over from other donors' samples. CDR3 sequence reads: CASTSGTVHYGYTF.